The 28 T cell receptor beta chains in this list originate from one sample, sequenced in a study of blood T cell repertoires in COVID-19. Measured with immunoSEQ multiplex PCR; TCRdb has only the in-frame clones, and not every one. The data contain fewer than 150,000 clones, more than 75% of them singletons. Sequenced sample: peripheral blood. The receptors originated from a man aged 55 to 69 who had recovered from COVID-19.

This clone was seen only once. The rearrangement uses TRBV14 and TRBJ2-1, with a tentative D call TRBD2 (7 bases). Trimming took off 6 bases at V and 7 bases at J, with 13 bases between the two ends. This CDR3 is built from 13 residues. The germline V gene encodes CDR1 SGHDN and CDR2 FVKESK. In DNA, the CDR3 is TGTGCCAGCAGTTGGGGGGGCTCAAATGAGCAGTTCTTC. It specifies CASSWGGSNEQFF.

The gene calls are TRBV24-1 and TRBJ2-3; 10 nucleotides agree with TRBD1. V lost 7 bases and J lost 2; bases outside the gene matches: 5. The CDR3 covers 15 residues. Germline lookup yields CDR1 KGHDR and CDR2 SFDVKD. CDR3 amino acids: CATSLRQGATDTQYF. The CDR3 DNA sequence: TGTGCCACCAGCCTACGACAGGGGGCCACAGATACGCAGTATTTT.

The DNA of the CDR3 is TGCGCCAGCCGTTCTGGGACAGGAGACGAGCAGTACTTC. Translation: CASRSGTGDEQYF. The J gene is TRBJ2-7, the V gene TRBV5-1; 8 bases line up with TRBD1. The CDR3 has 13 amino acids. The trim removed 7 bases at V and 5 bases at J, leaving 8 bases unmatched. Germline-derived CDR1 and CDR2 are SGHRS and YFSETQ.

This chain joins TRBV11-2 and TRBJ2-3; D gene uncertain. The CDR3 runs 16 residues. Trimming cost V 1 base and J 2 bases, with 13 bases left between them. Germline V gene sequence: CDR1 SGHAT, CDR2 FQNNGV. CDR3 protein: CASSLGLQYNTDTQYF. CDR3 DNA sequence: TGTGCCAGCAGCTTAGGGCTCCAGTACAACACAGATACGCAGTATTTT.

Note on this clone: The sample holds other DNA sequences that translate to the same CDR3. The V call is TRBV4-3, the J call TRBJ2-3, with 7 bases matching TRBD2. The V gene's germline CDR1 is LGHNA and CDR2 YSLEER. The CDR3 extends over 15 amino acids. V shed 1 base, J shed 3 bases, and the junction held 4 bases outside the gene matches. The CDR3 nucleotides are TGCGCCAGCAGCCAAGGGGGAGGGCCTACAGATACGCAGTATTTT. This encodes CASSQGGGPTDTQYF.

This sequence joins TRBV7-8 and TRBJ1-4, with D uncertain. Per germline, CDR1 SGHVS and CDR2 FQNEAQ. Trimming cost V 5 bases and J 8 bases, with 18 bases left between them. CDR3 length equals 15 residues. The CDR3 nucleotides are TGTGCCAGCAGCCATACGGAACGCAGAGGGGAAAAACTGTTTTTT. The encoded protein is CASSHTERRGEKLFF.

This clone was seen a handful of times. The chain has TRBV19 and TRBJ2-1; D call uncertain. This CDR3 contains 17 residues. Trimming removed 1 base from V and 2 bases from J, with 15 bases in between. CDR1 LNHDA and CDR2 SQIVND come from the germline V gene (reference sequence). The DNA for the CDR3 is TGTGCCAGTAGTATAGCAGGCCTTCAACCGACCTACAATGAGCAGTTCTTC. As protein: CASSIAGLQPTYNEQFF. The variable domain in full, with the rest retrieved from reference TRBV19 and TRBJ2-1, is DGGITQSPKYLFRKEGQNVTLSCEQNLNHDAMYWYRQDPGQGLRLIYYSQIVNDFQKGDIAEGYSVSREKKESFPLTVTSAQKNPTAFYLCASSIAGLQPTYNEQFFGPGTRLTVL.

The chain's CDR3 is CASSSGQGAYNEQFF. In nucleotides, the CDR3 is TGTGCCAGCAGCAGCGGACAGGGGGCCTACAATGAGCAGTTCTTC. V is TRBV11-2 and J is TRBJ2-1; 10 bases map to TRBD1. The junction had 3 bases not matched to a gene; V was cut back by 5 bases and J by 2 bases. Germline CDR1 and CDR2: SGHAT and FQNNGV. The CDR3 is made up of 15 amino acids.

This clone was seen a few times. The CDR3 DNA reads TGTGCCAGCAGAACGACAGGGAACACTGAAGCTTTCTTT. Its translation is CASRTTGNTEAFF. The rearrangement links TRBV25-1 to TRBJ1-1; perhaps TRBD1 as D (6 bases). Germline V gene sequence: CDR1 MGHDK, CDR2 SYGVNS. The V and J ends lost 6 bases and 1 base respectively, with 9 bases between them. The CDR3 consists of 13 residues. Combining the CDR3 with reference TRBV25-1 and TRBJ1-1 gives the whole variable domain EADIYQTPRYLVIGTGKKITLECSQTMGHDKMYWYQQDPGMELHLIHYSYGVNSTEKGDLSSESTVSRIRTEHFPLTLESARPSHTSQYLCASRTTGNTEAFFGQGTRLTVV.

The chain links TRBV29-1 to TRBJ2-3, with TRBD1 as a possible D gene (8 bases). Germline CDR1 and CDR2: SQVTM and ANQGSEA. This CDR3 contains 13 residues. V shed 5 bases and J shed 6 bases, with 15 bases lying between them. CDR3: CSVTGGVMDTQYF. The CDR3 DNA reads TGCAGCGTTACAGGGGGGGTTATGGATACGCAGTATTTT.

This chain joins TRBV6-1 and TRBJ2-5; 14 bases match TRBD2. With 2 bases clipped from V and 5 bases from J, the junction kept 4 bases outside the gene matches. The CDR3 contains 16 residues. Per germline, CDR1 MNHNS and CDR2 SASEGT. In DNA form, the CDR3 reads TGTGCCAGCAGTGAAAGGACTAGCGGGGGGCAGGAGACCCAGTACTTC. It is translated as CASSERTSGGQETQYF.

The CDR3 nucleotides are TGTGCCAGCAGCCCTGGACAGGGGGCTTGGCATGAGCAGTTCTTC. This encodes CASSPGQGAWHEQFF. V gene TRBV7-2 combines with J gene TRBJ2-1, with 11 bases identical to TRBD1. This CDR3 spans 15 amino acids. Germline V gene data show CDR1 as SGHTA and CDR2 as FQGNSA. V was clipped by 5 bases and J by 8 bases; unmatched bases: 8.

This sequence joins TRBV6-5 and TRBJ1-1; tentatively, D is TRBD1 (6 bases). The CDR3 is 14 amino acids. The germline CDR1 and CDR2 sequences are MNHEY and SVGAGI. The V end lost 7 bases, the J end lost 0 bases, and 12 bases lay between the germline ends. The CDR3 protein is CASTVPGVNTEAFF. CDR3 nucleotide sequence: TGTGCCAGCACCGTACCAGGGGTGAACACTGAAGCTTTCTTT.

The chain joins TRBV2 to TRBJ2-5; D is uncertain. The CDR3 has 13 amino acids. V was pared by 7 bases and J by 2 bases, with 11 bases between. Germline V CDR1 and CDR2: SNHLY, FYNNEI. Here the CDR3 DNA reads TGTGCCAGCAATTGGGCACAACAAGAGACCCAGTACTTC. Translating it yields CASNWAQQETQYF.

The chain employs TRBV30 and TRBJ2-7; TRBD2 matches at 14 bases. The CDR3 contains 14 residues. J gave up 7 bases and V 5 bases, and 7 bases lay outside the gene matches. Germline V gives CDR1 GTSNPN, CDR2 SVGIG (reference sequence). The CDR3: CAWAPGLAGDEQYF. The DNA of the CDR3 is TGTGCCTGGGCCCCGGGACTAGCGGGAGATGAGCAGTACTTC. Based on the CDR3 plus reference TRBV30 and TRBJ2-7, the full variable domain is SQTIHQWPATLVQPVGSPLSLECTVEGTSNPNLYWYRQAAGRGLQLLFYSVGIGQISSEVPQNLSASRPQDRQFILSSKKLLLSDSGFYLCAWAPGLAGDEQYFGPGTRLTVT.

The V gene is TRBV3-1 (or the pseudogene TRBV3-2), the J gene TRBJ2-5, with D possibly matching TRBD2 (6 bases). The CDR3 totals 16 residues. Germline CDR1 reads LGHDT; CDR2 reads YNNKEL (reference sequence). V was trimmed by 5 bases and J by 5 bases, leaving 21 bases between them. The chain's CDR3 is CASSGTFPSFSETQYF. The CDR3 DNA sequence: TGTGCCAGCAGCGGGACTTTCCCATCTTTCTCTGAGACCCAGTACTTC.

V is TRBV9 and J is TRBJ1-2, with D possibly matching TRBD1 (5 bases). CDR1 is SGDLS and CDR2 is YYNGEE in the germline V gene. V was shortened by 3 bases and J by 4 bases, with 16 bases between the two germline ends. The CDR3 totals 15 residues. As DNA, the CDR3 is TGTGCCAGCAGCGCGGGGGTGTCGGGCGGCTATGGCTACACCTTC. It yields the protein CASSAGVSGGYGYTF.

J is TRBJ2-2 and V is TRBV7-9; D is possibly TRBD1 (5 bases). Germline CDR1 reads SEHNR; CDR2 reads FQNEAQ (reference sequence). V was clipped by 3 bases and J by 5 bases, with 19 bases between them. The CDR3 runs to 17 residues. CDR3 region: CASSFFVGQGSTGELFF. CDR3 in DNA: TGTGCCAGCAGCTTCTTTGTGGGTCAGGGTTCAACCGGGGAGCTGTTTTTT.

This clone was detected many times. The chain recombines TRBV7-8 with TRBJ1-2; no reliable D call. V lost 3 bases to trimming and J lost 6 bases, with 17 bases between them. The germline CDR1 and CDR2 sequences are SGHVS and FQNEAQ. The CDR3 covers 15 residues. In nucleotides, the CDR3 is TGTGCCAGCAGCTTCTCTATGAGGGCGTCGGATGGCTACACCTTC. It codes for CASSFSMRASDGYTF. Using reference TRBV7-8 and TRBJ1-2 for the parts outside the CDR3, the full variable domain is GAGVSQSPRYKVAKRGQDVALRCDPISGHVSLFWYQQALGQGPEFLTYFQNEAQLDKSGLPSDRFFAERPEGSVSTLKIQRTQQEDSAVYLCASSFSMRASDGYTFGSGTRLTVV.

This clone was seen just once. The V call is TRBV19, the J call TRBJ2-7, with 9 bases matching TRBD2. The CDR3 loop spans 14 amino acids. With V trimmed by 7 bases and J by 7 bases, 11 bases remained unmatched. CDR1 is LNHDA, CDR2 SQIVND, per germline (reference sequence). CDR3: CASKNQRGVGEQYF. The CDR3 DNA reads as TGTGCCAGTAAAAACCAGCGGGGGGTAGGGGAGCAGTACTTC.

V is TRBV12-3 or TRBV12-4 and J is TRBJ2-1; D gene uncertain. Trimming took off 1 base at V and 10 bases at J, with 5 bases between the two ends. This CDR3 has 11 amino acids. The CDR3 nucleotides are TGTGCCAGCAGTTTAGGTCTGGAGCAGTTCTTC. Translation gives CASSLGLEQFF.

The chain combines TRBV7-2 with TRBJ2-3, with a possible D match to TRBD2 (7 bases). Trimming shortened V by 5 bases and J by 3 bases, and 12 bases separated the two germline ends. CDR1 and CDR2 from the germline V gene are SGHTA and FQGNSA. This CDR3 comprises 14 residues. The DNA of the CDR3 is TGTGCCAGCAGCCCGGGGGGCCGGACAGATACGCAGTATTTT. Its protein product is CASSPGGRTDTQYF. The whole variable domain, filled in from reference TRBV7-2 and TRBJ2-3, reads GAGVSQSPSNKVTEKGKDVELRCDPISGHTALYWYRQSLGQGLEFLIYFQGNSAPDKSGLPSDRFSAERTGGSVSTLTIQRTQQEDSAVYLCASSPGGRTDTQYFGPGTRLTVL.

The chain uses TRBV9 and TRBJ2-3; 8 bases line up with TRBD2. CDR3 length equals 15 residues. In germline, CDR1 is SGDLS, CDR2 YYNGEE. V shed 0 bases, J shed 5 bases, and the junction held 5 bases outside the gene matches. CDR3 residues: CASSVEAGAIDTQYF. The CDR3 DNA follows: TGTGCCAGCAGCGTAGAAGCGGGAGCGATAGATACGCAGTATTTT. The complete variable domain, with remaining parts taken from reference TRBV9 and TRBJ2-3, reads DSGVTQTPKHLITATGQRVTLRCSPRSGDLSVYWYQQSLDQGLQFLIQYYNGEERAKGNILERFSAQQFPDLHSELNLSSLELGDSALYFCASSVEAGAIDTQYFGPGTRLTVL.

The chain carries TRBV28 and TRBJ2-5; a weak D match, TRBD2 (7 bases). V lost 5 bases and J 5 bases, leaving 15 bases between the germline ends. This CDR3 is 14 amino acids long. Germline V CDR1 and CDR2: MDHEN, SYDVKM. CDR3 in amino acids: CASSRPGGGETQYF. The CDR3 region has the DNA TGTGCCAGCAGTCGACCGGGGGGCGGTGAGACCCAGTACTTC.

The rearrangement links TRBV28 to TRBJ2-2; 9 nucleotides match TRBD1. The V gene end was trimmed by 7 bases and the J gene end by 6 bases; junction bases not matched to a gene: 12. CDR3 length equals 16 residues. The germline gives CDR1 MDHEN, CDR2 SYDVKM. The CDR3 sequence: CASTHSGTGKAGELFF. CDR3 sequence (DNA): TGTGCCAGCACCCATTCCGGGACAGGGAAGGCCGGGGAGCTGTTTTTT.

This clone was recorded a few times. The chain carries TRBV6-5 and TRBJ1-2; TRBD1 agrees at 7 bases. The V segment lost 6 bases and the J segment 7 bases; nucleotides outside the gene matches: 11. The CDR3 has 14 amino acids. CDR1 and CDR2 (germline): MNHEY, SVGAGI. The CDR3 DNA is TGTGCCAGCAGCCCCCCGGGCAGGGACAGTGGCTACACCTTC. The encoded protein is CASSPPGRDSGYTF.

This clone appeared a single time. V usage is TRBV6-6 and J usage is TRBJ2-3, with TRBD2 matching 11 bases. Germline trimming cut 6 bases from V and 5 bases from J; bases unmatched to any gene: 7. Germline CDR1 is MNHNY and CDR2 is SVGAGI (reference sequence). The length of the CDR3 is 15 residues. The CDR3 DNA reads TGTGCCAGCAGGATTAGCGGGAGGGCCGGAGATACGCAGTATTTT. This codes for CASRISGRAGDTQYF.

CDR3 in DNA: TGTGCCAGCAGCTTACATCGGACTAGCGGCACAGATACGCAGTATTTT. Protein product: CASSLHRTSGTDTQYF. The gene calls are TRBV5-5 and TRBJ2-3; 9 bases map to TRBD2. Germline V lookup: CDR1 SGHKS, CDR2 YYEKEE (reference sequence). The CDR3 has 16 amino acids. The ends lost 2 bases at V and 1 base at J; junction bases unmatched: 5.